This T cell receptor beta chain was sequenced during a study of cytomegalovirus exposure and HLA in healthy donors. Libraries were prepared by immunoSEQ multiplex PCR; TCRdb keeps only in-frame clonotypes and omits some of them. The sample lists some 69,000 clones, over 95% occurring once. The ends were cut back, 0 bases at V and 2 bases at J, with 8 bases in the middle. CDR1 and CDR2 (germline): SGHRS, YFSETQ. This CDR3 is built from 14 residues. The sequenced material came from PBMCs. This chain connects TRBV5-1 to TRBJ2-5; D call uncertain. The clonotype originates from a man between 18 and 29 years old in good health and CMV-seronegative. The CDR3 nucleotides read TGCGCCAGCAGCTTGGACAGTAAGCAAGAGACCCAGTACTTC. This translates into CASSLDSKQETQYF.